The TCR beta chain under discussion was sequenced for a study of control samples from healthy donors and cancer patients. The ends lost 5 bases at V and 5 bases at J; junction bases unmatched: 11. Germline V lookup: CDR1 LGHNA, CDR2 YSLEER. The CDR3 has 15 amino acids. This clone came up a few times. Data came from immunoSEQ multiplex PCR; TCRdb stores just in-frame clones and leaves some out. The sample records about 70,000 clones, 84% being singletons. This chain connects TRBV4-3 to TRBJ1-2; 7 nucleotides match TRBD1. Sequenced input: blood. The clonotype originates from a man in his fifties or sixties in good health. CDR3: CASSTHRGSAYGYTF. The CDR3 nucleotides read TGCGCCAGCAGCACACACAGGGGATCAGCTTATGGCTACACCTTC.